The sample holds a few counts of the clone carrying this T cell receptor beta chain. The use of a sample-barcoded 5' primer and a J-beta primer mix characterized a second PCR of roughly 6 to 11 cycles. Every individual sample yielded 3 million or more paired-end reads (each containing CDR3). One entry per CDR3 protein results from TCRdb running MiXCR on the 5' RACE reads. The repertoire consists of under 750,000 distinct CDR3 sequences, with more than 45% occurring once and the leading ten covering under 30%. This record belongs to a study of blood T cells in healthy people across ages. It was approximately 10 milliliters of peripheral blood that were drawn from each donor. PBMCs numbering at least 7 million were isolated per sample. Germline CDR1 is MNHEY and CDR2 is SVGAGI. V was trimmed by 4 bases and J by 2 bases, leaving 11 bases between them. The CDR3 sequence is 14 residues long.

The chain is built from TRBV6-5 and TRBJ1-1; D is unresolved. Sequenced material: blood. The receptor comes from a man older than 75 in good health. CDR3 in DNA: TGTGCCAGCAGTTTATCACTCAGTAACACTGAAGCTTTCTTT. Encoded protein: CASSLSLSNTEAFF.